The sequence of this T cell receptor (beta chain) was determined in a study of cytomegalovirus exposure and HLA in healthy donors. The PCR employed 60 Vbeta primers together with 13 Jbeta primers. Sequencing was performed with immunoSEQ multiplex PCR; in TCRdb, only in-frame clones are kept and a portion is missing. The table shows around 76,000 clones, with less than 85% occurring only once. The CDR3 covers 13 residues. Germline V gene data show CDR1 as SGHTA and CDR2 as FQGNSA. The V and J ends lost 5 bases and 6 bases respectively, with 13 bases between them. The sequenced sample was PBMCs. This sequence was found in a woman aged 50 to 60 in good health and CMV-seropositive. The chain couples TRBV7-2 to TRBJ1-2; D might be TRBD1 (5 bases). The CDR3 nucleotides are TGTGCCAGCAGCCCGACTCGGGGGGATGGCTACACCTTC. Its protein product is CASSPTRGDGYTF.